A selection of T cell receptor beta chains follows, all from one sample in a study of human T cells and chemical hapten exposure. TCRdb ran MiXCR on the RACE reads and lists one entry per CDR3 protein. The table shows 85,000 to 100,000 distinct CDR3 sequences, with about an eighth occurring only once. The specimen comprised whole blood, sampled in connection with sensitization to the hapten diphenylcyclopropenone (DPC). All receptors come from a woman aged 40 to 55 with alopecia areata. Some clones in this sample may be carry-over from other donors' samples. Both conserved end residues are part of each CDR3. D genes are given only for firm matches. Clone size is given for some rows only: seen once, a few or many times, or a class if the clone is expanded.

d_gene	abundance	v_gene	j_gene	CDR3aa	CDR3nt
TRBD1	many	TRBV20-1	TRBJ2-4	CSAPSGGFLAKNIQYF	TGCAGTGCTCCTTCAGGGGGATTTCTAGCCAAAAACATTCAGTACTTC
TRBD2	-	TRBV11-2	TRBJ2-5	CASSLGGLAETQYF	TGTGCCAGCAGCTTAGGGGGACTAGCAGAGACCCAGTACTTC
-	many	TRBV4-3	TRBJ1-1	CASSQDGSRGKAFF	TGCGCCAGCAGCCAAGATGGTAGCAGGGGAAAAGCTTTCTTT
TRBD1	-	TRBV2	TRBJ2-1	CASLRDRYNEQFF	TGTGCCAGCCTGCGGGACAGGTACAATGAGCAGTTCTTC
TRBD1	many	TRBV28	TRBJ2-7	CASISGTGHNEQYF	TGTGCCAGCATCTCCGGGACAGGGCACAACGAGCAGTACTTC
-	many	TRBV5-1	TRBJ1-4	CASSLVPSEKLFF	TGCGCCAGCAGCTTGGTCCCGAGTGAAAAACTGTTTTTT
-	-	TRBV6-2/TRBV6-3	TRBJ2-1	CASNSYNEQFF	TGTGCCAGCAATTCCTACAATGAGCAGTTCTTC
-	few	TRBV9	TRBJ1-2	CASSADTSNYGYTF	TGTGCCAGCAGCGCCGACACCTCTAACTATGGCTACACCTTC
-	-	TRBV3-1	TRBJ2-4	CASSQDTTSTYIQYF	TGTGCCAGCAGCCAAGACACCACTAGCACCTACATTCAGTACTTC
-	few	TRBV6-6	TRBJ2-7	CASSPPPGGRYYEQYF	TGTGCCAGCAGTCCGCCCCCCGGGGGGCGGTACTACGAGCAGTACTTC
TRBD1	many	TRBV7-9	TRBJ2-5	CASSPRGTANQETQYF	TGTGCCAGCAGCCCCCGAGGGACAGCCAACCAAGAGACCCAGTACTTC
-	-	TRBV21-1	TRBJ2-7	CASSKIRSGSCPYEQYF	TGTGCCAGCAGCAAAATTCGTAGCGGGAGTTGTCCCTACGAGCAGTACTTC
-	few	TRBV20-1	TRBJ1-5	CSASGREWSNQPQHF	TGCAGTGCTAGTGGGAGGGAATGGAGCAATCAGCCCCAGCATTTT
-	few	TRBV12-5	TRBJ2-7	CASGLVGVPPYEQYF	TGTGCTAGTGGTTTGGTGGGGGTTCCCCCCTACGAGCAGTACTTC